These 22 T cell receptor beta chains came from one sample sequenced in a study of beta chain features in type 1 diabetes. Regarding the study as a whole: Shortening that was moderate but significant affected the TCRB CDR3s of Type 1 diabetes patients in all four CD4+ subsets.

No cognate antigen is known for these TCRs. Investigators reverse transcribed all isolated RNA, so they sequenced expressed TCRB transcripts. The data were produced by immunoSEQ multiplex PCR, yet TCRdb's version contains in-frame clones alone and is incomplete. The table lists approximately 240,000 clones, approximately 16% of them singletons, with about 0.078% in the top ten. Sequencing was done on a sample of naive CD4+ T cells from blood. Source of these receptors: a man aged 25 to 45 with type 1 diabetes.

The CDR3 sequence is CASSLDLWETQYF. CDR3 in DNA: TGCGCCAGCAGCTTGGACCTATGGGAGACCCAGTACTTC. The rearrangement links TRBV5-1 to TRBJ2-5; D is unresolved. Trimming stripped 0 bases from V and 5 bases from J, with 8 bases between. Germline V gives CDR1 SGHRS, CDR2 YFSETQ. The CDR3 consists of 13 residues. The whole variable domain, remainder taken from reference TRBV5-1 and TRBJ2-5, is KAGVTQTPRYLIKTRGQQVTLSCSPISGHRSVSWYQQTPGQGLQFLFEYFSETQRNKGNFPGRFSGRQFSNSRSEMNVSTLELGDSALYLCASSLDLWETQYFGPGTRLLVL.

CDR3 coding DNA: TGCGCCAGCAGCCAGCAGGAACCGAACAATGAGCAGTTCTTC. Encoded protein: CASSQQEPNNEQFF. The V and J genes are TRBV4-1 and TRBJ2-1; D remains unclear. CDR3 length equals 14 residues. The V gene lost 3 bases and the J gene lost 5 bases, with 11 bases spanning the gap. Germline V CDR1 and CDR2: MGHRA, YSYEKL.

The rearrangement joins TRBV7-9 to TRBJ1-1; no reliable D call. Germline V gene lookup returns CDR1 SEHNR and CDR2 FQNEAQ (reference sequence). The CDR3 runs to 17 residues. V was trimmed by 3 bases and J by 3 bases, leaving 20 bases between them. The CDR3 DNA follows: TGTGCCAGCAGCTTGGAGAGGGTGAGTCAGAGGCACACTGAAGCTTTCTTT. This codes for CASSLERVSQRHTEAFF.

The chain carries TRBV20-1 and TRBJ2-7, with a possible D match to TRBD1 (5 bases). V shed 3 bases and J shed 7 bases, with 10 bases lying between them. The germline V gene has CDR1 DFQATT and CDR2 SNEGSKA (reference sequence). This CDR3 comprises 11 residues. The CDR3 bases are TGCAGTGCTAGTAGGGGCACGGAGCAGTACTTC. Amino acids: CSASRGTEQYF.

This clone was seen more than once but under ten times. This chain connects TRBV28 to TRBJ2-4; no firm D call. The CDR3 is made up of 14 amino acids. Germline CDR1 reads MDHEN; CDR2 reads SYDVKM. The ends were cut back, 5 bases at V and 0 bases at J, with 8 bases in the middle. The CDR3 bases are TGTGCCAGCAGTCTCTCCCCAGCCAAAAACATTCAGTACTTC. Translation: CASSLSPAKNIQYF.

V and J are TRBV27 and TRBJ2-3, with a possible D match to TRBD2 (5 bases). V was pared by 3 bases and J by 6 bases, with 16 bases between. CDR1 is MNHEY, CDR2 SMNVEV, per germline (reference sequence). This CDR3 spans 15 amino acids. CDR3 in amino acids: CASSFGIAGSDTQYF. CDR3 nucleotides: TGTGCCAGCAGTTTCGGGATAGCAGGCAGTGATACGCAGTATTTT.

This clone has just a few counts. DNA for the CDR3: TGTGCCAGCAGCCACGGGACAGGGGCCGCCCGGGGCTATGGCTACACCTTC. This sequence encodes CASSHGTGAARGYGYTF. This chain joins TRBV9 and TRBJ1-2, with 10 bases lining up with TRBD1. J lost 4 bases, V lost 4 bases, and 13 bases had no gene match. The CDR3 is 17 residues long. CDR1 SGDLS and CDR2 YYNGEE come from the germline V gene.

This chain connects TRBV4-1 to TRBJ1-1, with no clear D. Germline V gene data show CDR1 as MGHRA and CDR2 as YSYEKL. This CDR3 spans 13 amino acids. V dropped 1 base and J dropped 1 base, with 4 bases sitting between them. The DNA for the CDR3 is TGCGCCAGCAGCCAAGCCCAGAACACTGAAGCTTTCTTT. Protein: CASSQAQNTEAFF.

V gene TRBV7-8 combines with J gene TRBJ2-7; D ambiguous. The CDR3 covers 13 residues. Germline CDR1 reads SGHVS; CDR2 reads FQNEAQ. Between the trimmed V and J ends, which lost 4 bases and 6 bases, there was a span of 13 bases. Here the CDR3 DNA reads TGTGCCAGCAGCTACCCCCTGAGTGGCGAGCAGTACTTC. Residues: CASSYPLSGEQYF.

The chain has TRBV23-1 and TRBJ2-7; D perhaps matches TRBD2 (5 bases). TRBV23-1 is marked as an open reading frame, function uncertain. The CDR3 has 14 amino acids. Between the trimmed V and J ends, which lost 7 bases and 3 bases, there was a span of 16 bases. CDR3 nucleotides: TGCGCCAGCATGAGGGTATGCGACTACTACGAGCAGTACTTC. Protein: CASMRVCDYYEQYF.

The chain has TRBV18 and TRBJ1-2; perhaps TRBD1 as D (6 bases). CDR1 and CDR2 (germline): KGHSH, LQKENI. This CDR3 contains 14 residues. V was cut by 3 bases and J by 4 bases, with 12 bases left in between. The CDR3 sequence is CASSPQDSFYGYTF. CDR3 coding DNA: TGTGCCAGCTCACCCCAGGACAGCTTCTATGGCTACACCTTC.

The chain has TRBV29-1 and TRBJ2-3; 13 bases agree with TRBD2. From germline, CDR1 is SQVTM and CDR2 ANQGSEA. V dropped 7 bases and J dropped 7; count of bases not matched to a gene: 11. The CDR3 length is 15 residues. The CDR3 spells CSARPLAGGPNTQYF. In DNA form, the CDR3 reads TGCAGCGCCAGACCACTAGCGGGAGGGCCAAATACGCAGTATTTT.

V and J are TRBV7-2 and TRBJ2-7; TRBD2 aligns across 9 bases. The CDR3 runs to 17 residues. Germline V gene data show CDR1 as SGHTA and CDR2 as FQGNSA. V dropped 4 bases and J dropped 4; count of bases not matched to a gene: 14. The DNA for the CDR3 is TGTGCCAGCAGCTACCCGGCTTTGCGGGAGGGCCAATACGAGCAGTACTTC. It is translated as CASSYPALREGQYEQYF.

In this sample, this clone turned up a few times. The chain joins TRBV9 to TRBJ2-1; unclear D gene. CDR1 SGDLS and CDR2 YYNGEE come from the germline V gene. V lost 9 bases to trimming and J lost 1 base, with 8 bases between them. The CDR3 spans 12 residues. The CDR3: CATSRSYNEQFF. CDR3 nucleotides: TGTGCCACCTCTAGGTCCTACAATGAGCAGTTCTTC. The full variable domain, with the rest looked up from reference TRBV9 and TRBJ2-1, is DSGVTQTPKHLITATGQRVTLRCSPRSGDLSVYWYQQSLDQGLQFLIQYYNGEERAKGNILERFSAQQFPDLHSELNLSSLELGDSALYFCATSRSYNEQFFGPGTRLTVL.

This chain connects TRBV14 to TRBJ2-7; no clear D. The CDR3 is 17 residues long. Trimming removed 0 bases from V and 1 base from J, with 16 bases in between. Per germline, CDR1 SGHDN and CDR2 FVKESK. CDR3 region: CASSQDRARDRSYEQYF. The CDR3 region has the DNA TGTGCCAGCAGCCAAGATAGAGCCCGAGACCGATCCTACGAGCAGTACTTC.

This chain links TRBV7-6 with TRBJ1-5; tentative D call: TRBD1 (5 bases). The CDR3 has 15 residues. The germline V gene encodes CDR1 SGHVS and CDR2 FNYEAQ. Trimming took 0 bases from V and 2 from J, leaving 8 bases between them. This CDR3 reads CASSLAQGGNQPQHF. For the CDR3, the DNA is TGTGCCAGCAGCTTAGCGCAGGGCGGCAATCAGCCCCAGCATTTT.

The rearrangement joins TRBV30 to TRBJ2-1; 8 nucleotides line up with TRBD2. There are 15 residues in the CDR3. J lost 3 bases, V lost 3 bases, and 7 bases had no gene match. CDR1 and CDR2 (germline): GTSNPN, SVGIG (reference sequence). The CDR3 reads CAWSASSGGYNEQFF. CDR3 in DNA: TGTGCCTGGAGCGCCTCGAGCGGGGGCTACAATGAGCAGTTCTTC.

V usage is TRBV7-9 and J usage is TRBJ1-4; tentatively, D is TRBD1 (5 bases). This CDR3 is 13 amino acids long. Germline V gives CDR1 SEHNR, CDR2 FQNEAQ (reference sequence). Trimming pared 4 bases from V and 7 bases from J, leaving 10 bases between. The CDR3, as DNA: TGTGCCAGCAGCTCCATGGGGGGTGAAAAACTGTTTTTT. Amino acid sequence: CASSSMGGEKLFF.

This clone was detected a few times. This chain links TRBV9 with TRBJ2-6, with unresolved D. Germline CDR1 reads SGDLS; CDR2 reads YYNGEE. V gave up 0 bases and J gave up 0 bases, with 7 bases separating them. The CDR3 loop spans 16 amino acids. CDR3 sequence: CASSVEGHSGANVLTF. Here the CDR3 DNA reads TGTGCCAGCAGCGTAGAAGGTCACTCTGGGGCCAACGTCCTGACTTTC.

The CDR3 reads CSVGTGSTGEQYF. DNA of the CDR3: TGCAGCGTAGGGACAGGGTCGACGGGCGAGCAGTACTTC. This chain uses TRBV29-1 with TRBJ2-7; the match to TRBD1 covers 9 bases. The CDR3 sequence is 13 residues long. Germline assignment: CDR1 SQVTM and CDR2 ANQGSEA. V lost 6 bases to trimming and J lost 6 bases; unmatched junction nucleotides: 9.

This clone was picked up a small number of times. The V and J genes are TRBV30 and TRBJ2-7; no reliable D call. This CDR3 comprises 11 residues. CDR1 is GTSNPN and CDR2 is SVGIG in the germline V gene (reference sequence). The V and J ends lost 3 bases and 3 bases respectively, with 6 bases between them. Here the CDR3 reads CAWRQNYEQYF. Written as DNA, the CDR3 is TGTGCCTGGAGACAAAACTACGAGCAGTACTTC.

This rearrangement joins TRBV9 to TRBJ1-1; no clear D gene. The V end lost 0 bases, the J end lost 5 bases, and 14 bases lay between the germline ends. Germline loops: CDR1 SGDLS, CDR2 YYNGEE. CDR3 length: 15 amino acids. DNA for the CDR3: TGTGCCAGCAGCGTAGATCCGCAACCTGGGACTGAAGCTTTCTTT. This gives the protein CASSVDPQPGTEAFF. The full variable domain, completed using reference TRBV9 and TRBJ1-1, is DSGVTQTPKHLITATGQRVTLRCSPRSGDLSVYWYQQSLDQGLQFLIQYYNGEERAKGNILERFSAQQFPDLHSELNLSSLELGDSALYFCASSVDPQPGTEAFFGQGTRLTVV.